One sample yielded the 27 T cell receptor beta chains listed below, sequenced in a study of blood T cell repertoires in COVID-19 (dated by TCRdb to the early 2020s). To prepare the library, the immunoSEQ multiplex PCR assay was applied. TCRdb re-hosts the immuneACCESS table, in-frame sequences only. Its copies lack some clones; in the studies checked, an unresolved V gene accounts for under half of them, and the cause for the rest is not known. The sample includes some 370,000 clones, with roughly four fifths observed a single time. Jointly, the top ten make up over 4.5% of the sample. The sample taken for sequencing was PBMCs or T cells enriched from blood (not recorded which). The receptors originated from a woman in her 50s who had recovered from COVID-19.

The V call is TRBV5-1, the J call TRBJ2-7; 7 bases agree with TRBD2. Trimming cost V 0 bases and J 4 bases; bases outside gene matches: 16. CDR3 length: 18 amino acids. CDR1 and CDR2 (germline): SGHRS, YFSETQ. CDR3 nucleotide sequence: TGCGCCAGCAGCTTGGGTCTTGCACGAGGGAGGGACTCGTACGAGCAGTACTTC. As protein: CASSLGLARGRDSYEQYF.

The chain recombines TRBV18 with TRBJ2-7; TRBD2 aligns across 8 bases. Germline V gene sequence: CDR1 KGHSH, CDR2 LQKENI. The CDR3 has 15 residues. The J segment lost 2 bases and the V segment lost 6 bases, leaving 9 bases of the junction unmatched. The CDR3 sequence is CASSPRVAGTYEQYF. As DNA, the CDR3 is TGTGCCAGCTCTCCTCGGGTAGCGGGAACCTACGAGCAGTACTTC.

This chain joins TRBV18 and TRBJ1-2, with D maybe TRBD1 (5 bases). This CDR3 contains 15 residues. Germline V CDR1 and CDR2: KGHSH, LQKENI. V was pared by 2 bases and J by 5 bases, with 15 bases between. CDR3 protein: CASSPTGANPYGYTF. The CDR3 nucleotides read TGTGCCAGCTCACCAACAGGCGCAAACCCTTATGGCTACACCTTC. Based on the CDR3 plus reference TRBV18 and TRBJ1-2, the full variable domain is NAGVMQNPRHLVRRRGQEARLRCSPMKGHSHVYWYRQLPEEGLKFMVYLQKENIIDESGMPKERFSAEFPKEGPSILRIQQVVRGDSAAYFCASSPTGANPYGYTFGSGTRLTVV.

J is TRBJ1-1 and V is TRBV4-2, with D hard to call. Germline CDR1 LGHNA, CDR2 YNFKEQ. Trimming took 0 bases from V and 4 from J, leaving 15 bases between them. The CDR3 is 16 amino acids. In DNA form, the CDR3 reads TGTGCCAGCAGCCAAGAACCAGCGGGTGTTCGCACTGAAGCTTTCTTT. It yields the protein CASSQEPAGVRTEAFF.

V is TRBV11-3 and J is TRBJ2-7; 7 bases match TRBD1. V lost 5 bases to trimming and J lost 0 bases; unmatched junction nucleotides: 10. CDR1 SGHNT and CDR2 YENEEA come from the germline V gene. The CDR3 length is 16 residues. DNA of the CDR3: TGTGCCAGCAGCCCGATCCGGGACAGAAGCTCCTACGAGCAGTACTTC. The encoded protein is CASSPIRDRSSYEQYF.

This chain joins TRBV19 and TRBJ1-5, with 9 positions matching TRBD1. Trimming at V came to 6 bases and at J to 4 bases, leaving 7 bases not matched to a gene. CDR3 length: 15 residues. Germline V lookup: CDR1 LNHDA, CDR2 SQIVND (reference sequence). The CDR3 DNA reads as TGTGCCAGTAGAACCGGACAGGGGTTTAATCAGCCCCAGCATTTT. It is translated as CASRTGQGFNQPQHF.

This clone was seen once. The V and J genes are TRBV30 and TRBJ2-2; TRBD1 matches 9 bases. V lost 4 bases and J lost 7; bases outside the gene matches: 7. Germline CDR1 and CDR2: GTSNPN and SVGIG (reference sequence). The CDR3 is 14 residues long. The CDR3 loop reads CAWKGTGSVGELFF. The CDR3 coding sequence is TGTGCCTGGAAGGGGACAGGGTCGGTCGGGGAGCTGTTTTTT.

V gene TRBV5-1 combines with J gene TRBJ1-6; D might be TRBD1 (6 bases). Trimming removed 0 bases at V and 7 bases at J, with 11 bases between. There are 15 residues in the CDR3. In germline, CDR1 is SGHRS, CDR2 YFSETQ. The CDR3 loop is CASSLASGANSPLHF. In DNA form, the CDR3 reads TGCGCCAGCAGCTTGGCTTCAGGGGCCAATTCACCCCTCCACTTT.

The J gene is TRBJ2-7, the V gene TRBV20-1; tentative D call: TRBD1 (6 bases). V dropped 3 bases and J dropped 0 bases, with 15 bases sitting between them. Germline V gene sequence: CDR1 DFQATT, CDR2 SNEGSKA (reference sequence). The CDR3 is made up of 15 amino acids. CDR3 sequence reads: CSASSGQSSSYEQYF. The DNA of the CDR3 is TGCAGTGCTAGTTCAGGACAGTCTAGCTCCTACGAGCAGTACTTC.

This chain joins TRBV19 and TRBJ1-1, with 7 bases aligning to TRBD1. Looked up from germline, CDR1 is LNHDA and CDR2 is SQIVND (reference sequence). The CDR3 extends over 15 amino acids. V was pared by 7 bases and J by 0 bases, with 8 bases of the junction left unmatched. CDR3 coding DNA: TGTGCCAGTACCCCAGGGGGGCCCATGAACACTGAAGCTTTCTTT. Its translation is CASTPGGPMNTEAFF.

The chain combines TRBV5-8 with TRBJ1-1; perhaps TRBD1 as D (6 bases). This CDR3 is built from 12 residues. The germline CDR1 and CDR2 sequences are SGHTS and YDEGEE. The V end was cut by 5 bases, the J end by 6 bases, with 11 bases between. The CDR3 is CASSRDNPEAFF. In DNA, the CDR3 is TGTGCCAGCAGTCGGGACAACCCTGAAGCTTTCTTT.

The chain joins TRBV18 to TRBJ1-1; D is unclear. Germline CDR1 and CDR2: KGHSH and LQKENI. The CDR3 covers 13 residues. Trimming stripped 2 bases from V and 1 base from J, with 5 bases between. The CDR3 DNA follows: TGTGCCAGCTCACCAATGAGGAACACTGAAGCTTTCTTT. Translated: CASSPMRNTEAFF.

This chain joins TRBV27 and TRBJ2-5; 7 bases match TRBD1. The CDR3 length is 15 residues. The trim removed 6 bases at V and 3 bases at J, leaving 10 bases unmatched. The germline V gene has CDR1 MNHEY and CDR2 SMNVEV (reference sequence). CDR3 nucleotides: TGTGCCAGCAGAAAACAAGACAGGGTGGAAGAGACCCAGTACTTC. Encoded protein: CASRKQDRVEETQYF.

This rearrangement joins TRBV13 to TRBJ1-2; the D is unclear. The CDR3 consists of 16 residues. Looked up from germline, CDR1 is PRHDT and CDR2 is FYEKMQ (reference sequence). V was shortened by 7 bases and J by 0 bases, with 18 bases between the two germline ends. The CDR3, as DNA: TGTGCCAGCACCCCAGGAGGGCTCCACACTAACTATGGCTACACCTTC. Translated, it gives CASTPGGLHTNYGYTF.

The chain joins TRBV5-1 to TRBJ2-6; D remains ambiguous. V was shortened by 9 bases and J by 0 bases, with 16 bases between the two germline ends. The CDR3 contains 16 residues. CDR1 is SGHRS and CDR2 is YFSETQ in the germline V gene. CDR3 protein: CATSLPLSSGANVLTF. The CDR3 nucleotides read TGCGCCACCTCGTTACCCCTATCCTCTGGGGCCAACGTCCTGACTTTC. The variable domain in full, with the rest retrieved from reference TRBV5-1 and TRBJ2-6, is KAGVTQTPRYLIKTRGQQVTLSCSPISGHRSVSWYQQTPGQGLQFLFEYFSETQRNKGNFPGRFSGRQFSNSRSEMNVSTLELGDSALYLCATSLPLSSGANVLTFGAGSRLTVL.

The chain joins TRBV7-2 to TRBJ2-7, with 11 nucleotides matching TRBD1. Germline lookup yields CDR1 SGHTA and CDR2 FQGNSA. The CDR3 loop spans 16 amino acids. Trimming at V came to 0 bases and at J to 6 bases, leaving 7 bases not matched to a gene. CDR3 bases: TGTGCCAGCAGCTTAGCCATAGGGGGACAGGGGGGCGAGCAGTACTTC. Protein sequence: CASSLAIGGQGGEQYF. Supplemented by reference TRBV7-2 and TRBJ2-7, the full variable domain reads GAGVSQSPSNKVTEKGKDVELRCDPISGHTALYWYRQSLGQGLEFLIYFQGNSAPDKSGLPSDRFSAERTGGSVSTLTIQRTQQEDSAVYLCASSLAIGGQGGEQYFGPGTRLTVT.

This clone was counted between two and nine times. CDR3 nucleotides: TGTGCCAGTAGTATAGTCGCGGGGATTAGCACAGATACGCAGTATTTT. It translates to CASSIVAGISTDTQYF. This sequence joins TRBV19 and TRBJ2-3; weak D call: TRBD2 (6 bases). In germline, CDR1 is LNHDA, CDR2 SQIVND (reference sequence). This CDR3 comprises 16 residues. The V and J ends lost 1 base and 0 bases respectively, with 11 bases between them.

The chain links TRBV19 to TRBJ1-6; a weak D match, TRBD1 (5 bases). The V gene lost 10 bases and the J gene lost 4 bases, with 17 bases spanning the gap. The CDR3 consists of 15 residues. CDR1 LNHDA and CDR2 SQIVND come from the germline V gene (reference sequence). The CDR3 DNA is TGTGCCACCTCAGGGTCATTGTCGTATAATTCACCCCTCCACTTT. Translated: CATSGSLSYNSPLHF.

The J gene is TRBJ1-2, the V gene TRBV19; 7 bases align to TRBD1. After removal of 7 bases from V and 5 bases from J, the junction contained 13 bases not matched to a gene. The CDR3 runs 15 residues. Germline CDR1 is LNHDA and CDR2 is SQIVND (reference sequence). The DNA for the CDR3 is TGTGCCAGTAATCAATTAACAGGGGTCGGGTATGGCTACACCTTC. This codes for CASNQLTGVGYGYTF.

The CDR3 sequence: CASSETVLGNTIYF. The CDR3 bases are TGTGCCAGCAGCGAGACAGTACTTGGAAACACCATATATTTT. The chain is built from TRBV28 and TRBJ1-3; TRBD1 might be the D (5 bases). The germline V gene encodes CDR1 MDHEN and CDR2 SYDVKM. Trimming pared 6 bases from V and 3 bases from J, leaving 12 bases between. The CDR3 spans 14 residues.

The chain has TRBV29-1 and TRBJ1-1; TRBD1 is a possible D gene (6 bases). Germline-derived CDR1 and CDR2 are SQVTM and ANQGSEA. CDR3 length equals 14 residues. V lost 7 bases and J 2 bases, leaving 17 bases between the germline ends. The CDR3: CSATGVQGNTEAFF. CDR3 in DNA: TGCAGCGCCACTGGGGTACAGGGTAACACTGAAGCTTTCTTT.

This clone was recorded a few times. The chain is built from TRBV18 and TRBJ2-3; tentatively, D is TRBD2 (6 bases). V lost 3 bases to trimming and J lost 6 bases, with 13 bases between them. Germline loops: CDR1 KGHSH, CDR2 LQKENI. This CDR3 has 14 residues. CDR3 in DNA: TGTGCCAGCTCACCGGGAGGTATTTTGGATACGCAGTATTTT. This sequence encodes CASSPGGILDTQYF.

J is TRBJ1-1 and V is TRBV6-5; 7 positions match TRBD1. The germline V gene encodes CDR1 MNHEY and CDR2 SVGAGI. The CDR3 is 15 residues long. After removal of 6 bases from V and 1 base from J, the junction contained 8 bases not matched to a gene. The CDR3 DNA reads as TGTGCCAGCAGGCCTGGAGCAGGGGGGAACACTGAAGCTTTCTTT. It yields the protein CASRPGAGGNTEAFF.

The rearrangement links TRBV5-6 to TRBJ2-4; 8 bases align to TRBD1. The CDR3 contains 15 residues. CDR1 is SGHDT, CDR2 YYEEEE, per germline. Trimming removed 0 bases from V and 7 bases from J; junction bases left unmatched: 6. The CDR3 region has the DNA TGTGCCAGCAGCTTGGTAGGACAGGGTAATAACATTCAGTACTTC. It yields the protein CASSLVGQGNNIQYF.

V and J are TRBV7-2 and TRBJ2-7; no clear D. The CDR3 is 15 amino acids. Trimming shortened V by 1 base and J by 4 bases, and 14 bases separated the two germline ends. Germline assignment: CDR1 SGHTA and CDR2 FQGNSA. The CDR3 here is CASSLENTIFYEQYF. As DNA, the CDR3 is TGTGCCAGCAGCTTAGAGAATACAATATTTTACGAGCAGTACTTC. Combining the CDR3 with reference TRBV7-2 and TRBJ2-7 gives the whole variable domain GAGVSQSPSNKVTEKGKDVELRCDPISGHTALYWYRQSLGQGLEFLIYFQGNSAPDKSGLPSDRFSAERTGGSVSTLTIQRTQQEDSAVYLCASSLENTIFYEQYFGPGTRLTVT.

The chain joins TRBV4-1 to TRBJ1-1; D unresolved. The ends were cut back, 2 bases at V and 8 bases at J, with 24 bases in the middle. CDR1 and CDR2 (germline): MGHRA, YSYEKL. This CDR3 spans 17 amino acids. This CDR3 is CASSQRVGQIQYLEAFF. The DNA for the CDR3 is TGCGCCAGCAGCCAACGGGTTGGTCAGATACAATATTTAGAAGCTTTCTTT.

J is TRBJ2-3 and V is TRBV5-6; 12 bases match TRBD2. The CDR3 extends over 17 amino acids. Unmatched junction bases numbered 9, after V lost 5 bases and J lost 2 bases. CDR1 and CDR2 from the germline V gene are SGHDT and YYEEEE. DNA of the CDR3: TGTGCCAGCAGAACACTAGCGGGAGGCCCGCTCACAGATACGCAGTATTTT. Its protein is CASRTLAGGPLTDTQYF.